Listed here are 16 T cell receptor beta chains from one sample, sequenced in a study of blood T cell repertoires in COVID-19. Some clones are missing from TCRdb's copy, which holds only in-frame ones; the method was immunoSEQ multiplex PCR. The data contain approximately 150,000 clones, approximately 90% of them singletons. Sequenced sample: peripheral blood. The receptors were sampled from a human donor in a cohort sampled during active COVID-19.

The V gene is TRBV7-8, the J gene TRBJ1-5; no clear D. The CDR3 totals 13 residues. Germline assignment: CDR1 SGHVS and CDR2 FQNEAQ. The V and J ends lost 1 base and 5 bases respectively, with 6 bases between them. The DNA for the CDR3 is TGTGCCAGCAGCTTAGACCGGGATCAGCCCCAGCATTTT. Protein: CASSLDRDQPQHF. Full variable domain (rest looked up from reference TRBV7-8 and TRBJ1-5): GAGVSQSPRYKVAKRGQDVALRCDPISGHVSLFWYQQALGQGPEFLTYFQNEAQLDKSGLPSDRFFAERPEGSVSTLKIQRTQQEDSAVYLCASSLDRDQPQHFGDGTRLSIL.

The chain uses TRBV14 and TRBJ2-3, with TRBD2 as a possible D gene (6 bases). Per germline, CDR1 SGHDN and CDR2 FVKESK. The CDR3 totals 16 residues. With 3 bases removed from V and 4 bases from J, the gap between germline ends came to 17 bases. The CDR3 sequence is CASSQHSAGPADTQYF. CDR3 in DNA: TGTGCCAGCAGCCAGCATTCGGCGGGGCCGGCAGATACGCAGTATTTT.

The chain couples TRBV5-1 to TRBJ1-2; 7 bases are a match to TRBD1. Germline CDR1 is SGHRS and CDR2 is YFSETQ. Trimming removed 4 bases from V and 6 bases from J; junction bases left unmatched: 6. This CDR3 is built from 13 residues. The CDR3 DNA reads TGCGCCAGCAGCCCCCTACAGGGGCATGGCTACACCTTC. Its translation: CASSPLQGHGYTF.

The chain couples TRBV13 to TRBJ2-7, with TRBD2 identical over 7 bases. Germline lookup yields CDR1 PRHDT and CDR2 FYEKMQ (reference sequence). J gave up 3 bases and V 0 bases, and 11 bases lay outside the gene matches. The CDR3 contains 17 residues. The CDR3 loop is CASSLGLFTGGVYEQYF. In DNA, the CDR3 is TGTGCCAGCAGCTTAGGCCTTTTTACGGGGGGAGTCTACGAGCAGTACTTC.

The V call is TRBV3-1 (or the pseudogene TRBV3-2), the J call TRBJ2-3; 8 positions match TRBD2. Germline V lookup: CDR1 LGHDT, CDR2 YNNKEL (reference sequence). The V and J ends lost 4 bases and 6 bases, in that order; junction bases with no gene match: 12. This CDR3 is 16 amino acids long. CDR3 bases: TGTGCCAGCAGCCCCCTGAGCGGGGGCCCCCTGGATACGCAGTATTTT. Its protein is CASSPLSGGPLDTQYF.

CDR3 in DNA: TGTGCCAGCAGCTTGGAATTAGGAGCAACTAATGAAAAACTGTTTTTT. This gives the protein CASSLELGATNEKLFF. The chain recombines TRBV5-8 with TRBJ1-4; no clear D gene. The germline gives CDR1 SGHTS, CDR2 YDEGEE. Between the trimmed V and J ends, which lost 0 bases and 0 bases, there was a span of 9 bases. The CDR3 totals 16 residues.

The chain employs TRBV2 and TRBJ1-2; unclear D gene. With 2 bases removed from V and 2 bases from J, the gap between germline ends came to 9 bases. The CDR3 extends over 14 amino acids. Germline loops: CDR1 SNHLY, CDR2 FYNNEI. CDR3 protein: CASSEIARNYGYTF. DNA for the CDR3: TGTGCCAGCAGTGAAATTGCCAGAAACTATGGCTACACCTTC.

The V and J genes are TRBV6-5 and TRBJ1-2; D is unresolved. V gave up 4 bases and J gave up 8 bases, with 11 bases separating them. CDR3 length equals 12 residues. The V gene's germline CDR1 is MNHEY and CDR2 SVGAGI. The CDR3 nucleotides are TGTGCCAGCAGTTCACGGGGAATGGGCTACACCTTC. Amino acids: CASSSRGMGYTF.

About this clone: The sample contains more than one DNA sequence encoding this CDR3. This rearrangement joins TRBV5-1 to TRBJ1-3; D possibly corresponds to TRBD1 (5 bases). The germline V and J ends were trimmed by 4 bases and 0 bases, with 8 bases remaining between them. The CDR3 is made up of 14 amino acids. Per the germline V gene, CDR1 is SGHRS and CDR2 is YFSETQ. The CDR3 loop is CASSQGSSGNTIYF. The CDR3 nucleotides read TGCGCCAGCAGCCAGGGCAGCTCTGGAAACACCATATATTTT.

V gene TRBV5-4 combines with J gene TRBJ2-5, with a possible D match to TRBD2 (6 bases). This CDR3 is built from 14 residues. Trimming pared 0 bases from V and 2 bases from J, leaving 8 bases between. The germline gives CDR1 SGHNT, CDR2 YYREEE (reference sequence). This chain's CDR3 is CASSLVGGQETQYF. The CDR3 region has the DNA TGTGCCAGCAGCTTGGTTGGGGGGCAAGAGACCCAGTACTTC.

The rearrangement links TRBV5-1 to TRBJ2-1; TRBD2 agrees at 7 bases. V lost 0 bases and J lost 5; bases outside the gene matches: 5. Germline V gene lookup returns CDR1 SGHRS and CDR2 YFSETQ. The CDR3 runs to 15 residues. CDR3: CASSLVSGTNNEQFF. CDR3 nucleotide sequence: TGCGCCAGCAGCTTGGTGTCAGGGACTAACAATGAGCAGTTCTTC.

The chain carries TRBV21-1 and TRBJ1-1; the D call of TRBD1 is as the table states it, not checked on the DNA. TRBV21-1 is shown as a pseudogene. CDR3 length equals 17 residues. The CDR3 loop is CASSKVSQGRVNTEAFF. The CDR3, as DNA: TGTGCCAGCAGCAAAGTATCGCAGGGGCGTGTGAACACTGAAGCTTTCTTT.

This clone has just one count. The V gene is TRBV15, the J gene TRBJ2-7; 7 bases align to TRBD1. V was pared by 3 bases and J by 4 bases, with 6 bases of the junction left unmatched. The CDR3 runs to 14 residues. In germline, CDR1 is LNHNV, CDR2 YYDKDF (reference sequence). Here the CDR3 DNA reads TGTGCCACCAGCAGTGTGGGGGACAGATACGAGCAGTACTTC. Encoded protein: CATSSVGDRYEQYF.

This rearrangement joins TRBV5-4 to TRBJ2-7, with 10 bases that match TRBD2. The germline gives CDR1 SGHNT, CDR2 YYREEE (reference sequence). V lost 4 bases and J lost 1; bases outside the gene matches: 2. There are 14 residues in the CDR3. The chain's CDR3 is CASSIAGGSYEQYF. The CDR3 bases are TGTGCCAGCAGCATAGCGGGGGGTTCCTACGAGCAGTACTTC.

As DNA, the CDR3 is TGTGCCAGTACCGGAACAGGGGAAAGAAGGTATGGCTACACCTTC. It codes for CASTGTGERRYGYTF. The rearrangement uses TRBV19 and TRBJ1-2; 7 nucleotides agree with TRBD1. Germline V gene data show CDR1 as LNHDA and CDR2 as SQIVND (reference sequence). The CDR3 contains 15 residues. Trimming cost V 7 bases and J 5 bases; bases outside gene matches: 13.

This clone showed up just once. The chain carries TRBV27 and TRBJ2-1; 8 positions agree with TRBD1. V gave up 8 bases and J gave up 7 bases; unmatched junction bases: 10. Germline V gene sequence: CDR1 MNHEY, CDR2 SMNVEV (reference sequence). There are 14 residues in the CDR3. This CDR3 reads CASSSFQGANEQFF. Here the CDR3 DNA reads TGTGCCAGCTCTTCCTTTCAGGGGGCAAATGAGCAGTTCTTC.